The clone carrying this T cell receptor (beta chain) was seen ten or more times. What it recognizes is unknown. Time point given: pre-sensitization, week 0. Regarding treatment: therapeutic diphenylcyclopropenone sensitization with weekly scalp DPC. These data belong to a study of human T cells and chemical hapten exposure. Study-wide context: Patch tests applied 0.01% DPC to the upper back and were scored after 6 days.

Overall study results and limits: No change in TCRs above 1 in 1000 frequency was produced by DPC sensitization.

MiXCR, applied by TCRdb to the RACE reads, yields one record per CDR3 protein. The profile shows some 330,000 distinct CDR3 sequences, around 5.5% of them singletons. This CDR3 has 15 amino acids. The ends were cut back, 3 bases at V and 5 bases at J, with 14 bases in the middle. Germline-derived CDR1 and CDR2 are SGHNT and YYREEE (reference sequence). V usage is TRBV5-4 and J usage is TRBJ1-4; D is perhaps TRBD1 (6 bases). The clonotype was recovered from a woman younger than 30 with alopecia areata. Some clones in this sample may be carry-over from other donors' samples. The sequenced sample was whole blood, obtained in connection with sensitization to the hapten diphenylcyclopropenone (DPC). In DNA form, the CDR3 reads TGTGCCAGCAGCTCGCGGGACACGGGGAATGAAAAACTGTTTTTT. Protein sequence: CASSSRDTGNEKLFF.